Below, 6 T cell receptor beta chains from the same sample are listed, as sequenced in a study of blood T cell repertoires in COVID-19. Profiled with immunoSEQ multiplex PCR; TCRdb holds only in-frame clones, not every one. Among about 300,000 clones listed, 80% to 90% were seen once. Sequenced sample: PBMCs or T cells enriched from blood (not recorded which). These receptors originate from a woman between 18 and 29 years old who had recovered from COVID-19.

The CDR3 coding sequence is TGTGCCAGCAGCCATGGGGGCCGAAATGAGCAGTTCTTC. Its protein is CASSHGGRNEQFF. V gene TRBV14 combines with J gene TRBJ2-1; perhaps TRBD1 as D (6 bases). The CDR3 has 13 amino acids. CDR1 and CDR2 from the germline V gene are SGHDN and FVKESK. V dropped 3 bases and J dropped 7 bases, with 10 bases sitting between them.

The chain couples TRBV6-5 to TRBJ1-1; perhaps TRBD1 as D (5 bases). Germline loops: CDR1 MNHEY, CDR2 SVGAGI. This CDR3 spans 15 amino acids. V lost 5 bases and J 3 bases, leaving 16 bases between the germline ends. CDR3: CASSPRSGGDTEAFF. DNA of the CDR3: TGTGCCAGCAGTCCTCGATCAGGAGGGGACACTGAAGCTTTCTTT.

The CDR3 loop reads CASRLLAGANEQFF. The CDR3 DNA reads as TGCGCCAGCAGGTTACTAGCGGGGGCCAATGAGCAGTTCTTC. This sequence joins TRBV5-1 and TRBJ2-1; TRBD2 matches 11 bases. V shed 5 bases and J 6 bases; nucleotides not matched to a gene: 4. Germline-derived CDR1 and CDR2 are SGHRS and YFSETQ. The CDR3 covers 14 residues. Based on the CDR3 plus reference TRBV5-1 and TRBJ2-1, the full variable domain is KAGVTQTPRYLIKTRGQQVTLSCSPISGHRSVSWYQQTPGQGLQFLFEYFSETQRNKGNFPGRFSGRQFSNSRSEMNVSTLELGDSALYLCASRLLAGANEQFFGPGTRLTVL.

The chain is built from TRBV7-9 and TRBJ1-4, with no clear D. The CDR3 length is 15 residues. The V gene lost 2 bases and the J gene lost 5 bases, with 12 bases spanning the gap. CDR1 is SEHNR and CDR2 is FQNEAQ in the germline V gene (reference sequence). The CDR3 nucleotides are TGTGCCAGCAGCTTAAAGTCCGGGTGGAATGAAAAACTGTTTTTT. Translated: CASSLKSGWNEKLFF.

This clone has a handful of counts. The chain recombines TRBV29-1 with TRBJ2-5, with D tentatively TRBD2 (6 bases). The CDR3 has 14 residues. The V gene lost 6 bases and the J gene lost 1 base, with 15 bases spanning the gap. Germline values: CDR1 SQVTM, CDR2 ANQGSEA. The CDR3 region is CSVGGWVIQETQYF. The DNA for the CDR3 is TGCAGCGTGGGGGGATGGGTGATCCAAGAGACCCAGTACTTC.

The rearrangement joins TRBV19 to TRBJ1-1, with D perhaps matching TRBD1 (6 bases). Trimming stripped 6 bases from V and 1 base from J, with 9 bases between. There are 13 residues in the CDR3. In germline, CDR1 is LNHDA, CDR2 SQIVND (reference sequence). This chain's CDR3 is CASSLDRNTEAFF. For the CDR3, the DNA is TGTGCCAGTAGCCTGGACAGGAACACTGAAGCTTTCTTT.